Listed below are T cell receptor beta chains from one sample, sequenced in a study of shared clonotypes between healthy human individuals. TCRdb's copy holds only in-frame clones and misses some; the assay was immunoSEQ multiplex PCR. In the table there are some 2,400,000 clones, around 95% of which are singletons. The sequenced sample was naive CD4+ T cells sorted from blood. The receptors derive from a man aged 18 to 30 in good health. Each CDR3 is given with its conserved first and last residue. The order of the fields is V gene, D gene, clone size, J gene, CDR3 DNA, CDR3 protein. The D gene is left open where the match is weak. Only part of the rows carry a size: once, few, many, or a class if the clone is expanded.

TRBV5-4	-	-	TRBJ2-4	TGTGCCAGCAGCTCGGGGGGCTGGGGAAACATTCAGTACTTC	CASSSGGWGNIQYF
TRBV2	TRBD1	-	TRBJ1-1	TGTGCCAGCAGGGGACAGGCCCTCCCGAACACTGAAGCTTTCTTT	CASRGQALPNTEAFF
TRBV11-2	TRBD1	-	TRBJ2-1	TGTGCCAGCAGCTTGGGACAGGGGAATTACAATGAGCAGTTCTTC	CASSLGQGNYNEQFF
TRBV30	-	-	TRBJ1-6	TGTGCCTGGAGTTATAGCTCCTATAATTCACCCCTCCACTTT	CAWSYSSYNSPLHF
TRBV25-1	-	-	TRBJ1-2	TGTGCCAGCAGTCCCCCTCGAGGTCTTGGCTACACCTTC	CASSPPRGLGYTF
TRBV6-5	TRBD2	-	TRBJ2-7	TGTGCCAGCAGTTTAACGCATCCCGCGGGAGGGTTTGAGCAGTACTTC	CASSLTHPAGGFEQYF
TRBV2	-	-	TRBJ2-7	TGTGCCAGCAGTCTATTGAACTACGAGCAGTACTTC	CASSLLNYEQYF
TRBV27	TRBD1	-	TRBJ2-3	TGTGCCAGCAGTAACCTCCGGGACAGGGGCACAGATACGCAGTATTTT	CASSNLRDRGTDTQYF
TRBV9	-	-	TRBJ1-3	TGTGCCAGCAGCGTAGATGCAGGGGCTCACTCTGGAAACACCATATATTTT	CASSVDAGAHSGNTIYF
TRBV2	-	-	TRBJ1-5	TGTGCCAGCAACAGGGAATCTAGTCAGCCCCAGCATTTT	CASNRESSQPQHF
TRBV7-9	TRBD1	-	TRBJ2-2	TGTGCCAGCAGCTCGCCGGGACAGGGTTACACCGGGGAGCTGTTTTTT	CASSSPGQGYTGELFF
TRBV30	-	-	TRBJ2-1	TGTGCCTGGAGTCACGGATACAGCCCTTACAATGAGCAGTTCTTC	CAWSHGYSPYNEQFF
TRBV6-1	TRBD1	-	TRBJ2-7	TGTGCCAGCAGTGAGACCGGGACAGGGTCCTACGAGCAGTACTTC	CASSETGTGSYEQYF
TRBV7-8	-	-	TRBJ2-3	TGTGCCAGCAGCTTTGGGGACATGCACGGAGATACGCAGTATTTT	CASSFGDMHGDTQYF
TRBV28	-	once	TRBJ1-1	TGTGCCAGCAGTGGGGCGTCATGGGTAGCTGAAGCTTTCTTT	CASSGASWVAEAFF
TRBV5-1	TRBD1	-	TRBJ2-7	TGCGCCAGCAGCACCCAGGGGGCGCCCGGCGAGCAGTACTTC	CASSTQGAPGEQYF
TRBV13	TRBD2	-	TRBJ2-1	TGTGCCAGCAGCTTATACGGGGGGAACAATGAGCAGTTCTTC	CASSLYGGNNEQFF
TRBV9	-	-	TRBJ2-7	TGTGCCAGCAGCGTAGAGCTGGGTTCCTACGAGCAGTACTTC	CASSVELGSYEQYF
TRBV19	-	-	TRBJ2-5	TGTGCCATCCCCTCCGGGTGCGAGACCCAGTACTTC	CAIPSGCETQYF
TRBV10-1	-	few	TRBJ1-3	TGCGCCAGCAGTGAATACTCTGGAAACACCATATATTTT	CASSEYSGNTIYF
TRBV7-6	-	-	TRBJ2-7	TGTGCCAGCAGCTTAACTTCCCTCTACGAGCAGTACTTC	CASSLTSLYEQYF
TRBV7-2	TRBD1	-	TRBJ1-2	TGTGCCAGCAGTACCGGGACAGGCTATGGCTACACCTTC	CASSTGTGYGYTF
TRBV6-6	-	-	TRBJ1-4	TGTGCCAGCAGTTCTGTTCCGGCTAATGAAAAACTGTTTTTT	CASSSVPANEKLFF
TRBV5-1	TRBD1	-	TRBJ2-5	TGCGCCAGCAGCTTGACAGGGGATGCAGAGACCCAGTACTTC	CASSLTGDAETQYF
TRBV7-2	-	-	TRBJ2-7	TGTGCCAGCAGCCCCGGGCGGGGCGCCTACGAGCAGTACTTC	CASSPGRGAYEQYF
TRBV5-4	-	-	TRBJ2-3	TGTGCCAGCAGCTTTGGACTTCGCACAGATACGCAGTATTTT	CASSFGLRTDTQYF
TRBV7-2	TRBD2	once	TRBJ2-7	TGTGCCAGCAGCTTAGGACTAGCGGGAGGGCAGTACTTC	CASSLGLAGGQYF
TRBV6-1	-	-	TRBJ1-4	TGTGCCAGCAGTGAACCAACTAATGAAAAACTGTTTTTT	CASSEPTNEKLFF
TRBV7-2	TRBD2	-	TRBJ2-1	TGTGCCAGCAGCCCACGACTAGCGGGAGGGTTCTACAATGAGCAGTTCTTC	CASSPRLAGGFYNEQFF
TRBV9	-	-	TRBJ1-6	TGTGCCAGCAGCGTCGGGCCCGGGGGTAATTCACCCCTCCACTTT	CASSVGPGGNSPLHF
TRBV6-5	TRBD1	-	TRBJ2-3	TGTGCCAGCAGGGATACAGGGGGTCCAGATACGCAGTATTTT	CASRDTGGPDTQYF
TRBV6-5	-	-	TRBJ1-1	TGTGCCAGCAGCTCTGTTCCGAACACTGAAGCTTTCTTT	CASSSVPNTEAFF
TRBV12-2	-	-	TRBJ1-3	TGTGCAAGTCGCTTCCAAAGGCTGGACAGGGGGCCTCTCTCTGGAAACACCATATATTTT	CASRFQRLDRGPLSGNTIYF
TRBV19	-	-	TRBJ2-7	TGTGCCAGTAGTATCGAGGGGGGAAGCTACGAGCAGTACTTC	CASSIEGGSYEQYF
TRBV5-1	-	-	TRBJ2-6	TGCGCCAGCAGTAGGACCGGCTCTGGGGCCAACGTCCTGACTTTC	CASSRTGSGANVLTF
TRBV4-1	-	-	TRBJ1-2	TGCGCCAGCAGCCAAGATTGGGAGGGGACCCCGTATGGCTACACCTTC	CASSQDWEGTPYGYTF
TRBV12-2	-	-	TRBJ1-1	TGTGCAAGTCGCTTAGTGGCCCCCTACACTGAAGCTTTCTTT	CASRLVAPYTEAFF
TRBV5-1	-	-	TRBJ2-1	TGCGCCAGCAGCTCAACCTGGGCGGTCTACAATGAGCAGTTCTTC	CASSSTWAVYNEQFF
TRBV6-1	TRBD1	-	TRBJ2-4	TGTGCCAGCCGGACAGGGGGAGACATTCAGTACTTC	CASRTGGDIQYF
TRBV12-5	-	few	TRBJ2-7	TGTGCTAGTGGTTTGAACCGATACGAGCAGTACTTC	CASGLNRYEQYF
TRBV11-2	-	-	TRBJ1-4	TGTGCCAGCAGCTCAGGGGTGGATGAAAAACTGTTTTTT	CASSSGVDEKLFF
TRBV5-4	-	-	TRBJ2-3	TGTGCCAGCAGCCCGACACCCAGCACAGATACGCAGTATTTT	CASSPTPSTDTQYF
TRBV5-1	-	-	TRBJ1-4	TGCGCCAGCAGCTTGTGGGGGGGCACTAATGAAAAACTGTTTTTT	CASSLWGGTNEKLFF
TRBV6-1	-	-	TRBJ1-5	TGTGCCAGCAGTGTCCTAGGGGATAGCAATCAGCCCCAGCATTTT	CASSVLGDSNQPQHF
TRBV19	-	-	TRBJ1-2	TGTGCCAGTAGTATGTCCGGGATGTGGGGCTACACCTTC	CASSMSGMWGYTF
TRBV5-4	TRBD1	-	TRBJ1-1	TGTGCCAGCAGCTCAACAGGGGGCGTATTTAACACTGAAGCTTTCTTT	CASSSTGGVFNTEAFF
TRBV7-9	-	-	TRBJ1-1	TGTGCCAGCAGCTTACGGGACGGCCGTCTTATGAACACTGAAGCTTTCTTT	CASSLRDGRLMNTEAFF
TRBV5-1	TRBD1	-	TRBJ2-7	TGCGCCAGCAGTCCTTTTACCGGGACAGGGCTCAACGAGCAGTACTTC	CASSPFTGTGLNEQYF
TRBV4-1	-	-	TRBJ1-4	TGCGCCAGCAGCCAAGCGATTAATGAAAAACTGTTTTTT	CASSQAINEKLFF
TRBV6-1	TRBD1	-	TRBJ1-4	TGTGCCAGCGTCCGGGACAGGGCAGGAAAACTGTTTTTT	CASVRDRAGKLFF
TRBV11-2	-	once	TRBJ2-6	TGTGCCAGCAGCTTAAGCCGGACCAGCTCTGGGGCCAACGTCCTGACTTTC	CASSLSRTSSGANVLTF
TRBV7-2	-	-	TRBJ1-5	TGTGCCAGCAGCGCGTCAGTGGTGGGGAATCAGCCCCAGCATTTT	CASSASVVGNQPQHF
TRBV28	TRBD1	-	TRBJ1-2	TGTGCCAGCAGTTTGCGGGACAGGGACTATGGCTCCACCTTC	CASSLRDRDYGSTF
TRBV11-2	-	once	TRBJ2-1	TGTGCCAGCAGCTTTAACCTTGACCGTTCACCGCAGTTCTTC	CASSFNLDRSPQFF
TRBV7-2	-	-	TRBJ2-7	TGTGCCAGCAGCTCGGCTCTAGCGAAGGATCAATACGAGCAGTACTTC	CASSSALAKDQYEQYF
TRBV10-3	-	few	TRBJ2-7	TGTGCCATCAGTGAGGGAAGTTACGAGCAGTACTTC	CAISEGSYEQYF
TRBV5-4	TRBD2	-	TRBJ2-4	TGTGCCAGCAGCTTAAGCTTTGGACTAGACAAAAACATTCAGTACTTC	CASSLSFGLDKNIQYF